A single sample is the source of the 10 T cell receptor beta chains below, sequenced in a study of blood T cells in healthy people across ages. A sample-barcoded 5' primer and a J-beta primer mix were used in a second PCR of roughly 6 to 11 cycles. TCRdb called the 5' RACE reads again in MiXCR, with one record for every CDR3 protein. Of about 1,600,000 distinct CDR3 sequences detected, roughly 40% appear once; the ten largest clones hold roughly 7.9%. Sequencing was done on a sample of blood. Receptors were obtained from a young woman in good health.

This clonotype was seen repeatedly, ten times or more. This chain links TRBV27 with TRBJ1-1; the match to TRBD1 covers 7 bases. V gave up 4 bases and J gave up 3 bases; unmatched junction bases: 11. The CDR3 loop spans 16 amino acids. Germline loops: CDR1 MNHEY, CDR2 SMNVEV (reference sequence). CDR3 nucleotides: TGTGCCAGCAGTTCAAGATCGACAGGGAGGGACACTGAAGCTTTCTTT. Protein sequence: CASSSRSTGRDTEAFF.

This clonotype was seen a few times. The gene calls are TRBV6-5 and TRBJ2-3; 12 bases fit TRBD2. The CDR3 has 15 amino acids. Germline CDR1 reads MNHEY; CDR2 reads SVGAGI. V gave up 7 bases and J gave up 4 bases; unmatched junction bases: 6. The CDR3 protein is CASTQTSGSADTQYF. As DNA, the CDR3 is TGTGCCAGCACCCAGACTAGCGGGAGCGCAGATACGCAGTATTTT.

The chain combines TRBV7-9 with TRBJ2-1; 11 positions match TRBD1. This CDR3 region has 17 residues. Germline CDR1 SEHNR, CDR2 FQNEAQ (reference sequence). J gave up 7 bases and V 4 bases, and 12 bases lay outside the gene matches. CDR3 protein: CASSSPSGGQGANEQFF. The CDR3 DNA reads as TGTGCCAGCAGCTCGCCTTCCGGCGGACAGGGGGCGAATGAGCAGTTCTTC. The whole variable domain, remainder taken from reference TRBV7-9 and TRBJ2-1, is DTGVSQNPRHKITKRGQNVTFRCDPISEHNRLYWYRQTLGQGPEFLTYFQNEAQLEKSRLLSDRFSAERPKGSFSTLEIQRTEQGDSAMYLCASSSPSGGQGANEQFFGPGTRLTVL.

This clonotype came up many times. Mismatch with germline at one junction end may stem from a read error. The CDR3 loop reads CASREQETQYF. CDR3 DNA: TGTGCCTCCAGGGAACAAGAGACCCAGTACTTC. The J gene is TRBJ2-5, the V gene TRBV5-1; TRBD1 might be the D (5 bases). Germline CDR1 reads SGHRS; CDR2 reads YFSETQ. This CDR3 has 11 residues.

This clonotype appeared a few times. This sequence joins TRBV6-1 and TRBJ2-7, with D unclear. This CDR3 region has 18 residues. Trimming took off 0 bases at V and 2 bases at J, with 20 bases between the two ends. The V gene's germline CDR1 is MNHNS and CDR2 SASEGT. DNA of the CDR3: TGTGCCAGCAGTGAAGCGCTGGTCGTGCTCCCCCGTACCTACGAGCAGTACTTC. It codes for CASSEALVVLPRTYEQYF.

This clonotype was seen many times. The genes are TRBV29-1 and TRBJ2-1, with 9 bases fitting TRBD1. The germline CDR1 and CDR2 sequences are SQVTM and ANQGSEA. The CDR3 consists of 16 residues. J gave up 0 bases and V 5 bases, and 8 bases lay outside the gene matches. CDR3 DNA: TGCAGCGTTCCGGGACAGGGCACAAGCTCCTACAATGAGCAGTTCTTC. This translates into CSVPGQGTSSYNEQFF.

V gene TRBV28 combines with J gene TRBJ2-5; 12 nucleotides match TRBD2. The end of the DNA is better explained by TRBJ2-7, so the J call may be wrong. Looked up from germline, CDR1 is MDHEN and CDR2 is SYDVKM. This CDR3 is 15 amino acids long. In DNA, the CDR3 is TGTGCCAGCAGCCGCCAGACTAGCGGGAGTTACGAGCAGTACTTC. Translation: CASSRQTSGSYEQYF.

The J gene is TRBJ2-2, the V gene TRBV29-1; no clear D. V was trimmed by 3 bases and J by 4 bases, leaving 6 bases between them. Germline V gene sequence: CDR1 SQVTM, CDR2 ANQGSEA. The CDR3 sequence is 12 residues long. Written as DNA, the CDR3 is TGCAGCGTTGATTGGACCACCGGGGAGCTGTTTTTT. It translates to CSVDWTTGELFF.

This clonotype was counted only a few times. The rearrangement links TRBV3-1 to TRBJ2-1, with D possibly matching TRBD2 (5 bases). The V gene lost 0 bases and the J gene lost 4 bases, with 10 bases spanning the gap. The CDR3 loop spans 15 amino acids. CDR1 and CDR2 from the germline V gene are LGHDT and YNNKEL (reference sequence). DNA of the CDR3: TGTGCCAGCAGCCAAGAGGCGGACTGGTACAATGAGCAGTTCTTC. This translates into CASSQEADWYNEQFF.

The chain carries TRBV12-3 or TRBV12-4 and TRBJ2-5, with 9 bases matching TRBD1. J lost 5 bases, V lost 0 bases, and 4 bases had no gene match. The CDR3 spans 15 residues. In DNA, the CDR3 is TGTGCCAGCAGTTTAGCCGGGACAGGGCGGGAGACCCAGTACTTC. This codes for CASSLAGTGRETQYF.